One sample yielded the 17 T cell receptor beta chains listed below, sequenced in a study of cytomegalovirus exposure and HLA in healthy donors. Vbeta (60) and Jbeta (13) primers were used in the PCR. Libraries were prepared by immunoSEQ multiplex PCR; TCRdb keeps only in-frame clonotypes and omits some of them. This sample has tens of thousands of clones, with 62% found just once. The source material was PBMCs. These receptors came from a male donor in good health and CMV-seropositive.

In its sample, this clone was seen a few times. This rearrangement joins TRBV15 to TRBJ2-2; tentative D call: TRBD2 (6 bases). The CDR3 covers 15 residues. Germline CDR1 LNHNV, CDR2 YYDKDF (reference sequence). Trimming removed 0 bases at V and 3 bases at J, with 8 bases between. The CDR3 sequence: CATSREGLHTGELFF. The CDR3 DNA reads as TGTGCCACCAGCAGAGAGGGACTTCACACCGGGGAGCTGTTTTTT. Variable domain in full (rest from reference TRBV15 and TRBJ2-2): DAMVIQNPRYQVTQFGKPVTLSCSQTLNHNVMYWYQQKSSQAPKLLFHYYDKDFNNEADTPDNFQSRRPNTSFCFLDIRSPGLGDTAMYLCATSREGLHTGELFFGEGSRLTVL.

V usage is TRBV9 and J usage is TRBJ1-2; no reliable D call. Germline V gene data show CDR1 as SGDLS and CDR2 as YYNGEE. The CDR3 extends over 15 amino acids. Trimming removed 0 bases from V and 7 bases from J, with 16 bases in between. In nucleotides, the CDR3 is TGTGCCAGCAGCGTAGCTCTTGGGCAGGCGTGTGGCTACACCTTC. Its protein is CASSVALGQACGYTF.

The chain couples TRBV9 to TRBJ1-5, with 10 bases matching TRBD1. The CDR3 length is 15 residues. J gave up 6 bases and V 3 bases, and 6 bases lay outside the gene matches. CDR1 is SGDLS, CDR2 YYNGEE, per germline. CDR3 sequence reads: CASSEGTGVSQPQHF. Written as DNA, the CDR3 is TGTGCCAGCAGCGAGGGGACAGGGGTTAGTCAGCCCCAGCATTTT.

The chain recombines TRBV19 with TRBJ2-7, with 11 bases matching TRBD1. V gave up 3 bases and J gave up 4 bases; unmatched junction bases: 5. The germline gives CDR1 LNHDA, CDR2 SQIVND (reference sequence). CDR3 length: 15 amino acids. In nucleotides, the CDR3 is TGTGCCAGTAGTATGGGGGACAGGGGGTTGTACGAGCAGTACTTC. It is translated as CASSMGDRGLYEQYF.

The rearrangement links TRBV7-2 to TRBJ2-7; D is undetermined. In germline, CDR1 is SGHTA, CDR2 FQGNSA. This CDR3 comprises 15 residues. V shed 1 base and J shed 4 bases, with 14 bases lying between them. Here the CDR3 reads CASSLGQVTLYEQYF. In DNA, the CDR3 is TGTGCCAGCAGCTTAGGGCAGGTAACTCTTTACGAGCAGTACTTC. The complete variable domain, with remaining parts taken from reference TRBV7-2 and TRBJ2-7, reads GAGVSQSPSNKVTEKGKDVELRCDPISGHTALYWYRQSLGQGLEFLIYFQGNSAPDKSGLPSDRFSAERTGGSVSTLTIQRTQQEDSAVYLCASSLGQVTLYEQYFGPGTRLTVT.

The rearrangement uses TRBV2 and TRBJ1-2; 11 bases map to TRBD1. The CDR3 loop spans 17 amino acids. Germline lookup yields CDR1 SNHLY and CDR2 FYNNEI. J lost 4 bases, V lost 4 bases, and 11 bases had no gene match. The CDR3 loop is CASSASGQGATAYGYTF. The DNA of the CDR3 is TGTGCCAGCAGTGCCTCCGGACAGGGGGCGACGGCCTATGGCTACACCTTC.

As DNA, the CDR3 is TGTGCCAGTAGTGGGGGACAGGGGGGCACTGAAGCTTTCTTT. Translation gives CASSGGQGGTEAFF. The chain combines TRBV19 with TRBJ1-1; 11 bases agree with TRBD1. The V and J ends lost 5 bases and 4 bases, in that order; junction bases with no gene match: 3. The CDR3 sequence is 14 residues long. The germline V gene encodes CDR1 LNHDA and CDR2 SQIVND (reference sequence). Full variable domain (outside the CDR3, taken from reference TRBV19 and TRBJ1-1): DGGITQSPKYLFRKEGQNVTLSCEQNLNHDAMYWYRQDPGQGLRLIYYSQIVNDFQKGDIAEGYSVSREKKESFPLTVTSAQKNPTAFYLCASSGGQGGTEAFFGQGTRLTVV.

This clone was found a few times. The chain couples TRBV4-2 to TRBJ2-7; 14 bases line up with TRBD2. This CDR3 region has 20 residues. Looked up from germline, CDR1 is LGHNA and CDR2 is YNFKEQ. Losses at the gene ends were 0 bases for V and 3 bases for J; bases not matched to a gene: 13. CDR3 residues: CASSQDLSGTSGGAVYEQYF. Here the CDR3 DNA reads TGTGCCAGCAGCCAAGATTTGAGCGGGACTAGCGGGGGAGCTGTCTACGAGCAGTACTTC.

The chain is built from TRBV19 and TRBJ1-6; TRBD1 is a possible D gene (5 bases). CDR3 length: 15 amino acids. CDR1 is LNHDA and CDR2 is SQIVND in the germline V gene (reference sequence). The V and J ends lost 3 bases and 10 bases respectively, with 16 bases between them. The CDR3 bases are TGTGCCAGTAGTATTGGCGCCAGGGTGGAATCACCCCTCCACTTT. This codes for CASSIGARVESPLHF.

The rearrangement links TRBV19 to TRBJ2-2; D call uncertain. The CDR3 totals 11 residues. The germline V and J ends were trimmed by 5 bases and 6 bases, with 4 bases remaining between them. Germline lookup yields CDR1 LNHDA and CDR2 SQIVND (reference sequence). The CDR3 nucleotides read TGTGCCAGTAGTCCGGCCGGGGAGCTGTTTTTT. This translates into CASSPAGELFF. Full variable domain (outside the CDR3, taken from reference TRBV19 and TRBJ2-2): DGGITQSPKYLFRKEGQNVTLSCEQNLNHDAMYWYRQDPGQGLRLIYYSQIVNDFQKGDIAEGYSVSREKKESFPLTVTSAQKNPTAFYLCASSPAGELFFGEGSRLTVL.

This clone appeared a few times. This chain links TRBV10-3 with TRBJ1-5; D uncertain. CDR3 length: 14 amino acids. Germline V gene sequence: CDR1 ENHRY, CDR2 SYGVKD. V was trimmed by 4 bases and J by 4 bases, leaving 11 bases between them. Written as DNA, the CDR3 is TGTGCCATCAGTGGGCAGGCTGGGAATCAGCCCCAGCATTTT. The encoded protein is CAISGQAGNQPQHF.

V is TRBV5-4 and J is TRBJ1-2, with TRBD1 as a possible D gene (6 bases). Per the germline V gene, CDR1 is SGHNT and CDR2 is YYREEE (reference sequence). The germline V and J ends were trimmed by 0 bases and 8 bases, with 14 bases remaining between them. This CDR3 has 14 amino acids. The CDR3 sequence is CASSLARGVSGYTF. The CDR3 DNA follows: TGTGCCAGCAGCTTGGCCAGGGGAGTCAGCGGCTACACCTTC.

The chain has TRBV7-9 and TRBJ1-5; D call uncertain. Germline V gene lookup returns CDR1 SEHNR and CDR2 FQNEAQ (reference sequence). The CDR3 spans 12 residues. V lost 5 bases, J lost 7 bases, and 9 bases lay in between. The CDR3 sequence: CASSPRGQPQHF. The CDR3 coding sequence is TGTGCCAGCAGCCCCCGAGGGCAGCCCCAGCATTTT.

The chain is built from TRBV7-3 and TRBJ2-2; the D gene is possibly TRBD2 (5 bases). Trimming took off 5 bases at V and 3 bases at J, with 10 bases between the two ends. Per the germline V gene, CDR1 is SGHTA and CDR2 is FQGTGA. This CDR3 has 14 residues. CDR3 amino acids: CASSQGSDTGELFF. In DNA, the CDR3 is TGTGCCAGCAGCCAAGGGAGTGACACCGGGGAGCTGTTTTTT. Based on the CDR3 plus reference TRBV7-3 and TRBJ2-2, the full variable domain is GAGVSQTPSNKVTEKGKYVELRCDPISGHTALYWYRQSLGQGPEFLIYFQGTGAADDSGLPNDRFFAVRPEGSVSTLKIQRTERGDSAVYLCASSQGSDTGELFFGEGSRLTVL.

This chain uses TRBV14 with TRBJ1-2; D not resolved. CDR3 size: 15 residues. CDR1 is SGHDN, CDR2 FVKESK, per germline. The V end was cut by 3 bases, the J end by 6 bases, with 17 bases between. This CDR3 reads CASSHFTQRNDGYTF. The CDR3 coding sequence is TGTGCCAGCAGCCACTTTACACAGCGGAATGATGGCTACACCTTC.

The chain is built from TRBV7-3 and TRBJ2-2; D gene unclear. The CDR3 is 14 residues long. Germline loops: CDR1 SGHTA, CDR2 FQGTGA. Trimming stripped 7 bases from V and 1 base from J, with 10 bases between. The DNA of the CDR3 is TGTGCCAGCACCTCCGCCGGGAACACCGGGGAGCTGTTTTTT. Residues: CASTSAGNTGELFF.

The chain has TRBV27 and TRBJ2-2, with D possibly matching TRBD2 (7 bases). Germline CDR1 and CDR2: MNHEY and SMNVEV (reference sequence). The CDR3 is 16 residues long. V was pared by 7 bases and J by 1 base, with 16 bases between. CDR3 amino acids: CASTSGAGVNTGELFF. The CDR3, as DNA: TGTGCCAGCACCTCGGGGGCGGGGGTGAACACCGGGGAGCTGTTTTTT.